This TCR beta chain comes out of a study of vaccination and CD4 T cells after COVID-19 (dated by TCRdb to between 2021 and 2024). In the study overall: The convalescent cohort included six males and four females, with two Hispanic individuals, seven Caucasians, two Asians and one multiracial person. Control cultures used a CEFX viral epitope pool as positive control, an HIV-1 Nef peptide pool as negative control, or no peptide. Post-COVID blood samples from convalescent patients were collected a median of roughly 100 days after diagnosis, with a range of 35 to 161 days. Participants received two doses of either the Pfizer-BioNTech BNT162b2 vaccine (n=8) or the Moderna mRNA-1273 vaccine (n=2). For stimulating the cultures, overlapping spike peptide pools were used, derived from SARS-CoV-2 as well as from the common cold coronaviruses HCoV-NL63, HCoV-OC43 and HCoV-229E. Post-vaccine blood samples were taken a median of 72 days after the second vaccine dose, with a range of roughly 13 to 250 days. In an earlier paper using these donors, memory CD4+ T cell crossreactivity between SARS-CoV-2 and common cold coronavirus spike proteins was assessed at the TCR clonotype level. The spike-specific CD4+ TCR repertoire was compared before and after mRNA vaccination in approximately 9 COVID-19 convalescent patients and a handful of infection-naive healthy vaccine recipients. Study-level results and caveats: An increase in the median number of SARS-CoV-2-reactive clonotypes from more than 20 after infection to approximately 41 after vaccination was observed, but the change was not found to be significant. In convalescent patients, nearly all vaccine-specific clones (304 of 307) were found to be mono-reactive for SARS-CoV-2 spike rather than cross-reactive with common cold coronaviruses. Only a relatively small number of convalescent patients were included in the study, and early timepoints following natural infection were not analyzed. Among convalescent patients, a median roughly 84% of the SARS-CoV-2-reactive clones seen after vaccination appeared only after vaccination, which suggests priming specific to the vaccine.

The meaning of the sample's treatment or condition label: roughly 10-day PBMC culture with coronavirus spike peptide pools or control peptides (ViraFEST assay). CD4+ T cells from unexposed donors were collected before the COVID-19 pandemic (2011-2018). The ViraFEST assay, used in the study, expanded antigen-specific T cells with peptide pools and then identified the expanded clonotypes through TCR sequencing. Approximately 1.8 million PBMCs per well were cultured in IMDM with roughly 5% human AB serum and roughly 9.3 IU/ml IL-2, plus 10 ug/ml peptide pools. On days 3 and 7, half of the culture medium was replaced with fresh IL-2-containing medium. CD4+ T cells were isolated after 10 days of culture through negative selection using the EasySep CD4+ T cell isolation kit. As cell number allowed, CD4+ T cells from unexposed donors were tested for reactivity to SARS-CoV-2 S and N and to four common cold coronavirus spike pools. PBMCs were separated from whole blood using Ficoll-Paque Plus gradient centrifugation and then either used fresh or cryopreserved at -140C. Culture conditions were generally each tested in triplicate wells. The leukapheresis product for the unexposed donors was obtained through commercial purchase.

The method was PCR. TCR sequencing of DNA from cultured CD4+ T cells used the Oncomine TCR Beta short-read assay at the Johns Hopkins FTIC core. Genomic DNA was extracted from the cultured CD4+ T cells with the QIAamp micro DNA kit. Oncomine TCR Beta libraries from cultured CD4+ T cells were pooled using unique dual indexes and sequenced on an Illumina iSeq 100. The study's own analysis went as follows. Non-productive sequences were removed, and CDR3s that did not start with C, did not end with F or W, or were shorter than 7 amino acids were discarded. The MANAFEST web application identified antigen-specific clonotypes by comparing peptide-stimulated wells against reference wells and other culture wells. For a clone to be called positive, the clone needed an FDR below 0.05, an odds ratio above 5, and a productive frequency above 0.1% in at least two of three replicate wells. Cross-reactive clonotypes were defined as significantly expanded in both SARS-CoV-2 spike wells and at least one common cold coronavirus spike condition. CDR3 homology was assessed with Levenshtein distances (stringdist) and unrooted phylogenetic trees (ape) in R version 3.6.1. TCRdb trimmed the raw reads at Q25, called clones with MiXCR and kept productive beta chains. Identical CDR3 proteins give one entry, which carries the most common genes and DNA. None of the V and J calls come from the authors' own analysis; TCRdb made them. The sample records about 9,600 distinct CDR3 sequences, around 50% of which are singletons. The ten top clones hold 20% to 25% of the sample.

This clonotype was detected only a few times. What this receptor recognizes is not known. No qualities accompany the bases; no much larger clone lies one base away. Trimming removed 4 bases from V and 4 bases from J, leaving 12 bases between the germline ends. Reading the germline V gene gives CDR1 MGHDK and CDR2 SYGVNS. The CDR3, cysteine through phenylalanine, is 14 amino acids long. Here the CDR3 DNA is all that survives: 42 bases in frame from base 1. Sequencing input: CD4+ T cells from blood, cultured in vitro. The V and J segments used are TRBV25-1 and TRBJ2-3, and perhaps TRBD1 as D gene, on 5 matching bases. The source is a human donor in good health. The sequenced DNA: TGTGCCAGCAGTGGGAGTCTACAGGCAGATACGCAGTATTTT. Translated, it reads CASSGSLQADTQYF. Outside the CDR3, residues come from the reference TRBV25-1 and TRBJ2-3 proteins, so the full variable domain is: EADIYQTPRYLVIGTGKKITLECSQTMGHDKMYWYQQDPGMELHLIHYSYGVNSTEKGDLSSESTVSRIRTEHFPLTLESARPSHTSQYLCASSGSLQADTQYFGPGTRLTVL.